This TCR beta chain came from a study of OX40 agonist ivuxolimab in advanced cancers. Study information: Ivuxolimab, an antibody that agonizes OX40 (CD134), was administered to the patients.

Profiled with immunoSEQ multiplex PCR; TCRdb holds only in-frame clones, not every one. The table has around 68,000 clones, 85% to 95% seen once. The ends were cut back, 5 bases at V and 6 bases at J, with 8 bases in the middle. CDR3 length: 11 residues. Per germline, CDR1 KGHSH and CDR2 LQKENI. This chain links TRBV18 with TRBJ2-7; D is unresolved. Sequencing used CD4+ or CD8+ T cells sorted from blood, obtained in a trial of the OX40 agonist ivuxolimab. This TCR derives from an adult with an advanced solid tumor such as melanoma, head and neck, liver or kidney cancer. The CDR3 protein is CASSKNGEQYF. CDR3 DNA: TGTGCCAGCTCAAAAAACGGCGAGCAGTACTTC.